This TCR beta chain was profiled in a study of T cells after yellow fever vaccination. Study-wide results and caveats: The study found a weaker secondary response that peaked faster, day 5 versus 15.

This clonotype was seen a few times. Its antigen is unidentified. The CDR3 spans 13 residues. Deletions cut 6 bases from V and 4 bases from J, with 10 bases between. TCRdb fed the 5' RACE reads into MiXCR, producing one record per CDR3 protein. The sample has a few hundred thousand distinct CDR3 sequences, 6.9% seen once. This TCR derives from a man aged 30-40 years who received the YFV17D yellow fever vaccine. The chain joins TRBV12-3 or TRBV12-4 to TRBJ2-1; possibly TRBD1 for D (5 bases). Source: CD4+ T cells sorted from PBMCs, taken 15 days after the yellow fever booster vaccination. CDR3 DNA: TGTGCCAGCAGCGAGAAGGGGTACAATGAGCAGTTCTTC. Its protein is CASSEKGYNEQFF.